One TCR beta chain is described in this entry. MiXCR, applied by TCRdb to the RT-PCR reads, yields one record per CDR3 protein. The repertoire includes about 500,000 distinct CDR3 sequences, around 7.7% of them detected once, and roughly 14% sits in the top ten. This CDR3 has 14 residues. Germline V gene sequence: CDR1 SEHNR, CDR2 FQNEAQ (reference sequence). V shed 5 bases, J shed 4 bases, and the junction held 8 bases outside the gene matches. This sample is part of a study of response to subunit inactivated influenza vaccine. The sample here was PBMCs from blood, taken roughly 24 months after vaccination. V is TRBV7-9 and J is TRBJ2-7; 7 nucleotides line up with TRBD1. The source of this sequence is a man aged 45 to 75 who received an inactivated influenza vaccine. The CDR3 DNA reads TGTGCCAGCAGCCAAGAGGGACAGTGGTACGAGCAGTACTTC. Its protein product is CASSQEGQWYEQYF.